A single sample gave rise to the 21 T cell receptor beta chains below, sequenced in a study of shared clonotypes between healthy human individuals. This table comes from immunoSEQ multiplex PCR, and its TCRdb copy is limited to in-frame clones, with some not included. The sample carries fewer than 2.5 million clones, 90% to 95% recorded once. The material sequenced was naive CD4+ T cells from PBMCs. Subset indicated: CD45RA+ positively selected. The origin of the receptors is a young man in good health. Some clones in this sample may be carry-over from other donors' samples.

The table lists this clone with a few counts. The sample has other DNA sequences that encode this CDR3 too. The rearrangement uses TRBV18 and TRBJ2-7, with 7 bases lining up with TRBD1. Per germline, CDR1 KGHSH and CDR2 LQKENI. Losses at the gene ends were 0 bases for V and 0 bases for J; bases not matched to a gene: 2. The CDR3 totals 15 residues. The CDR3: CASSPPGQSSYEQYF. The CDR3 DNA follows: TGTGCCAGCTCACCACCGGGACAGAGCTCCTACGAGCAGTACTTC.

The rearrangement links TRBV10-1 to TRBJ2-2; 10 bases agree with TRBD1. The germline V gene has CDR1 WNHNN and CDR2 SYGVQD (reference sequence). The CDR3 is 15 residues long. The junction had 14 bases not matched to a gene; V was cut back by 6 bases and J by 13 bases. CDR3 in amino acids: CASRGTGEGKRRLFF. CDR3 sequence (DNA): TGCGCCAGCAGAGGGACAGGGGAAGGCAAGAGGAGGCTGTTTTTT.

The count of this clone is one. The DNA is omitted, as the CDR3 cannot be located on it reliably, and the CDR3 follows TCRdb's listing. This rearrangement joins TRBV29-1 to TRBJ1-1; TRBD1 is taken as the D call from the table, unchecked against the DNA. The CDR3 spans 14 residues, counting both ends. Germline CDR1 and CDR2: SQVTM and ANQGSEA. The CDR3 here is CSVEDATVGLGTFF.

This clone appeared a few times. This sequence joins TRBV2 and TRBJ1-1; D remains unclear. V gave up 6 bases and J gave up 4 bases, with 12 bases separating them. The CDR3 has 13 residues. From germline, CDR1 is SNHLY and CDR2 FYNNEI. CDR3 DNA sequence: TGTGCCAGCAGCTCCTCGGTGGGCACTGAAGCTTTCTTT. Protein: CASSSSVGTEAFF.

The chain carries TRBV19 and TRBJ1-1, with TRBD1 as a possible D gene (6 bases). The CDR3 runs 16 residues. With 5 bases removed from V and 7 bases from J, the gap between germline ends came to 23 bases. In germline, CDR1 is LNHDA, CDR2 SQIVND (reference sequence). DNA of the CDR3: TGTGCCAGTAGTGACTCGGGCCAGGGGCTTACCTTTGAAGCTTTCTTT. Translating gives CASSDSGQGLTFEAFF.

The chain couples TRBV11-2 to TRBJ2-5, with D perhaps being TRBD1 or TRBD2 (5 bases each). This CDR3 has 17 amino acids. The V end was cut by 1 base, the J end by 4 bases, with 19 bases between. CDR1 is SGHAT, CDR2 FQNNGV, per germline. CDR3 sequence reads: CASSLGGFGHLGETQYF. The CDR3 coding sequence is TGTGCCAGCAGCTTAGGAGGGTTTGGACACTTGGGAGAGACCCAGTACTTC. The full variable domain, in which reference TRBV11-2 and TRBJ2-5 provide the parts outside the CDR3, is EAGVAQSPRYKIIEKRQSVAFWCNPISGHATLYWYQQILGQGPKLLIQFQNNGVVDDSQLPKDRFSAERLKGVDSTLKIQPAKLEDSAVYLCASSLGGFGHLGETQYFGPGTRLLVL.

The CDR3 coding sequence is TGTGCCAGCAGCCCCATGGCCGGGGGCAATCAGCCCCAGCATTTT. This codes for CASSPMAGGNQPQHF. The V call is TRBV7-9, the J call TRBJ1-5; D is ambiguous. This CDR3 comprises 15 residues. V shed 5 bases and J shed 2 bases, with 13 bases lying between them. The germline CDR1 and CDR2 sequences are SEHNR and FQNEAQ (reference sequence).

The chain recombines TRBV6-1 with TRBJ2-2; a possible D gene is TRBD1 (6 bases). CDR3 size: 13 residues. Trimming stripped 7 bases from V and 8 bases from J, with 14 bases between. Germline V gene lookup returns CDR1 MNHNS and CDR2 SASEGT. CDR3 protein: CASNPTGSGELFF. The CDR3 DNA reads TGTGCCAGCAATCCCACAGGGAGTGGGGAGCTGTTTTTT.

V usage is TRBV9 and J usage is TRBJ1-1; D is possibly TRBD1 (5 bases). Germline CDR1 SGDLS, CDR2 YYNGEE. The V end was cut by 0 bases, the J end by 11 bases, with 11 bases between. The length of the CDR3 is 12 residues. CDR3 sequence: CASSVVGGMAFF. The CDR3 DNA is TGTGCCAGCAGCGTAGTTGGGGGTATGGCTTTCTTT. Combining the CDR3 with reference TRBV9 and TRBJ1-1 gives the whole variable domain DSGVTQTPKHLITATGQRVTLRCSPRSGDLSVYWYQQSLDQGLQFLIQYYNGEERAKGNILERFSAQQFPDLHSELNLSSLELGDSALYFCASSVVGGMAFFGQGTRLTVV.

Concerning this clone itself: This specimen includes other DNA sequences encoding the same CDR3. The CDR3 DNA sequence: TGCGCCAGCAGCCTTGACTACGAGCAGTACTTC. Its translation: CASSLDYEQYF. The genes are TRBV5-1 and TRBJ2-7; no clear D. The V end lost 4 bases, the J end lost 3 bases, and 5 bases lay between the germline ends. The CDR3 has 11 residues. Germline assignment: CDR1 SGHRS and CDR2 YFSETQ.

The gene calls are TRBV25-1 and TRBJ1-1, with TRBD1 as a possible D gene (5 bases). This CDR3 has 14 amino acids. From germline, CDR1 is MGHDK and CDR2 SYGVNS. Trimming removed 2 bases at V and 3 bases at J, with 10 bases between. As DNA, the CDR3 is TGTGCCAGCAGTGAACTGGGGCGCGACACTGAAGCTTTCTTT. Translation gives CASSELGRDTEAFF.

Concerning this clone: This same CDR3 is encoded by further DNA sequences in the sample. DNA for the CDR3: TGTGCCAGCAGCTTAGTCGGGACCTCCTACGAGCAGTACTTC. This codes for CASSLVGTSYEQYF. The J gene is TRBJ2-7, the V gene TRBV7-9; tentatively, D is TRBD1 or TRBD2 (5 bases each). The germline CDR1 and CDR2 sequences are SEHNR and FQNEAQ (reference sequence). There are 14 residues in the CDR3. Trimming shortened V by 1 base and J by 0 bases, and 7 bases separated the two germline ends.

Comment on this clone: At one end the junction does not follow the germline gene, possibly because of a read error. The rearrangement links TRBV7-3 to TRBJ1-1; weak D call: TRBD1 (6 bases). Germline V gene data show CDR1 as SGHTA and CDR2 as FQGTGA. This CDR3 has 13 residues. CDR3 bases: TGTGCCAGCAGCCTCCAGGGGAACGCTGAAGCTTTCTTT. Its protein is CASSLQGNAEAFF.

V gene TRBV28 combines with J gene TRBJ1-4; tentatively, D is TRBD1 (6 bases). The ends were cut back, 8 bases at V and 8 bases at J, with 18 bases in the middle. CDR3 length: 14 amino acids. CDR1 is MDHEN and CDR2 is SYDVKM in the germline V gene. CDR3 sequence reads: CASSKGGPAEKLFF. The CDR3 nucleotides are TGTGCCAGCTCCAAAGGGGGACCCGCCGAAAAACTGTTTTTT.

The sample holds one count of this clone. The rearrangement joins TRBV10-3 to TRBJ2-3; D tentatively reads TRBD1 or TRBD2 (5 bases each). The germline V and J ends were trimmed by 4 bases and 3 bases, with 17 bases remaining between them. In germline, CDR1 is ENHRY, CDR2 SYGVKD. This CDR3 is 16 amino acids long. DNA of the CDR3: TGTGCCATCAGTGCGAGGGGAAGGGGCACGACAGATACGCAGTATTTT. Amino acids: CAISARGRGTTDTQYF.

The V gene is TRBV9, the J gene TRBJ2-2, with D possibly being TRBD2 (5 bases). V dropped 5 bases and J dropped 0 bases, with 8 bases sitting between them. The CDR3 contains 14 residues. CDR1 is SGDLS, CDR2 YYNGEE, per germline. CDR3 sequence reads: CASSSAANTGELFF. CDR3 bases: TGTGCCAGCAGTAGCGCGGCGAACACCGGGGAGCTGTTTTTT.

The chain joins TRBV2 to TRBJ1-2; 8 nucleotides match TRBD1. This CDR3 region has 14 residues. CDR1 and CDR2 (germline): SNHLY, FYNNEI. Trimming at V came to 6 bases and at J to 4 bases, leaving 7 bases not matched to a gene. The CDR3 coding sequence is TGTGCCAGCAGGGCAGGGGGCGTCGGCTATGGCTACACCTTC. Amino acid sequence: CASRAGGVGYGYTF.

This rearrangement joins TRBV5-8 to TRBJ1-3; unclear D gene. V was pared by 0 bases and J by 6 bases, with 7 bases between. The CDR3 covers 13 residues. Germline V gene lookup returns CDR1 SGHTS and CDR2 YDEGEE. The CDR3 is CASSLAVENTIYF. In DNA form, the CDR3 reads TGTGCCAGCAGCTTGGCTGTGGAAAACACCATATATTTT.

The V gene is TRBV29-1, the J gene TRBJ2-2; perhaps TRBD1 as D (6 bases). Per the germline V gene, CDR1 is SQVTM and CDR2 is ANQGSEA. V lost 0 bases and J 4 bases, leaving 15 bases between the germline ends. The CDR3 is 16 amino acids. CDR3 bases: TGCAGCGTTGAAGATCGATCCCAGGGGCGCACCGGGGAGCTGTTTTTT. It codes for CSVEDRSQGRTGELFF.

The chain employs TRBV7-9 and TRBJ2-2, with 14 bases lining up with TRBD2. V lost 4 bases, J lost 3 bases, and 7 bases stayed unmatched. CDR1 is SEHNR and CDR2 is FQNEAQ in the germline V gene (reference sequence). The length of the CDR3 is 18 residues. In DNA, the CDR3 is TGTGCCAGCAGCTCCGGGACTAGCGGGAGTTTCGACACCGGGGAGCTGTTTTTT. Translation: CASSSGTSGSFDTGELFF.

About this clone: Additional DNA sequences in this sample encode the identical CDR3. The chain employs TRBV5-4 and TRBJ2-5; D not resolved. Germline V gene data show CDR1 as SGHNT and CDR2 as YYREEE (reference sequence). This CDR3 is built from 13 residues. V lost 4 bases and J lost 5, with 12 bases in between. In DNA form, the CDR3 reads TGTGCCAGCAGCCTGACGCCCCTGGAGACCCAGTACTTC. It encodes CASSLTPLETQYF.